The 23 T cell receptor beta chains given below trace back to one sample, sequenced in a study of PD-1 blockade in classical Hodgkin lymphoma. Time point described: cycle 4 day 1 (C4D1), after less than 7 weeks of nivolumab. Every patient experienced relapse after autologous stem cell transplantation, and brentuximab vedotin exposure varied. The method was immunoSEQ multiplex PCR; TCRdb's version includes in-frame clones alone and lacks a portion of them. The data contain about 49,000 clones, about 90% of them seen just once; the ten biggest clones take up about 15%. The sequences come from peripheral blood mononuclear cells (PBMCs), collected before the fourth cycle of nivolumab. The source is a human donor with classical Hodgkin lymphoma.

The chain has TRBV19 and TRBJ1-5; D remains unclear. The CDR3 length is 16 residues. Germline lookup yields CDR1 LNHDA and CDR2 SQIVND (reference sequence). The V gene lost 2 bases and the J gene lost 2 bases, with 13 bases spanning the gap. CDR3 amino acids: CASSIRRVEGNQPQHF. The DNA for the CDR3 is TGTGCCAGTAGTATAAGGAGGGTGGAGGGCAATCAGCCCCAGCATTTT.

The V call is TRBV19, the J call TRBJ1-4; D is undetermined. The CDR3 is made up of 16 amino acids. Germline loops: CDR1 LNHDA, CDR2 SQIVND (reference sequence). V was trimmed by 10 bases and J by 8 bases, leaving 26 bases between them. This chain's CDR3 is CAMFVEGRAFMEKLFF. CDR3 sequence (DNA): TGTGCCATGTTTGTCGAAGGGAGGGCCTTCATGGAAAAACTGTTTTTT.

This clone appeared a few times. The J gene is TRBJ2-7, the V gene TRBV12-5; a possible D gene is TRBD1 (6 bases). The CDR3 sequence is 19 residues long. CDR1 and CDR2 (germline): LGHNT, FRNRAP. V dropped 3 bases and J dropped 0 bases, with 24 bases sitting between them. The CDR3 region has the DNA TGTGCTAGTGGTTTCGGTACAATTTTATGGGACAAAAGCTCCTACGAGCAGTACTTC. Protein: CASGFGTILWDKSSYEQYF.

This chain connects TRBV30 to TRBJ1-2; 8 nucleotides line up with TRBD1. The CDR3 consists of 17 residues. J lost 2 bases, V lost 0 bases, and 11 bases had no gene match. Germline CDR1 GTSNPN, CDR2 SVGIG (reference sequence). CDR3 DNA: TGTGCCTGGAGTGTACCCCGACAGGGGAGGACCAACTATGGCTACACCTTC. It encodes CAWSVPRQGRTNYGYTF.

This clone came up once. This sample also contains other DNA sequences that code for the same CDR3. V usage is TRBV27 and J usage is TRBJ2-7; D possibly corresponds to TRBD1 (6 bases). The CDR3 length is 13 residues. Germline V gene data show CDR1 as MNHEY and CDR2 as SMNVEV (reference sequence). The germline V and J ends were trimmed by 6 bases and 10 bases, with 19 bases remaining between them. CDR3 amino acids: CASSQQGRGEQYF. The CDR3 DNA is TGTGCCAGCAGCCAACAGGGAAGGGGCGAACAGTACTTC.

As DNA, the CDR3 is TGTGCCAGCAGCCCCATCCCGACCGCAGGGGGCACCGGGGAGCTGTTTTTT. This encodes CASSPIPTAGGTGELFF. The chain is built from TRBV7-8 and TRBJ2-2, with 7 nucleotides matching TRBD1. The V gene end was trimmed by 5 bases and the J gene end by 4 bases; junction bases not matched to a gene: 13. CDR3 length equals 17 residues. Germline V gene lookup returns CDR1 SGHVS and CDR2 FQNEAQ.

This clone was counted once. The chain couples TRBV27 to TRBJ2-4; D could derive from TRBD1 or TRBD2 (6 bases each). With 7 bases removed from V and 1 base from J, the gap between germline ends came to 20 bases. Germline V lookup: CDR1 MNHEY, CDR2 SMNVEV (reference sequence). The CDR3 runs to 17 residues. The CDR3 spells CASNPTRNTGAKNIQYF. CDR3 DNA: TGTGCCAGCAACCCGACTAGAAATACAGGGGCCAAAAACATTCAGTACTTC.

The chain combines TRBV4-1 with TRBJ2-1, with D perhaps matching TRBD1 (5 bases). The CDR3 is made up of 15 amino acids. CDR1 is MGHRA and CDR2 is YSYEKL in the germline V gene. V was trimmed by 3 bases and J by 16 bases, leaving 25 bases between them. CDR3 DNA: TGCGCCAGCAGCCAGATGGGGCAGTCCGCGACAAGTTGCTTCTTC. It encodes CASSQMGQSATSCFF.

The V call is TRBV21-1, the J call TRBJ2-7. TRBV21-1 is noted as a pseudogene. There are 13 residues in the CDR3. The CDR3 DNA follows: TGTGCCAGCAGCGGCTGGGGAAACTACGAGCAGTACTTC. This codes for CASSGWGNYEQYF.

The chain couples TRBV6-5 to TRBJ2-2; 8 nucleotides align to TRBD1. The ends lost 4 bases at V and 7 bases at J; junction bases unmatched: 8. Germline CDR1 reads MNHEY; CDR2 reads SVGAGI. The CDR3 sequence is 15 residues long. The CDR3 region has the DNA TGTGCCAGCAGTTCCTGGGGACAGGCGGACGGGGAGCTGTTTTTT. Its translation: CASSSWGQADGELFF.

DNA of the CDR3: TGTGCCAGCAGCCCTCGGTTGAACACTGAAGCTTTCTTT. This gives the protein CASSPRLNTEAFF. The chain links TRBV7-9 to TRBJ1-1; D unresolved. Trimming removed 5 bases at V and 0 bases at J, with 7 bases between. Looked up from germline, CDR1 is SEHNR and CDR2 is FQNEAQ (reference sequence). This CDR3 is built from 13 residues. The full variable domain, its missing parts supplied by reference TRBV7-9 and TRBJ1-1, is DTGVSQNPRHKITKRGQNVTFRCDPISEHNRLYWYRQTLGQGPEFLTYFQNEAQLEKSRLLSDRFSAERPKGSFSTLEIQRTEQGDSAMYLCASSPRLNTEAFFGQGTRLTVV.

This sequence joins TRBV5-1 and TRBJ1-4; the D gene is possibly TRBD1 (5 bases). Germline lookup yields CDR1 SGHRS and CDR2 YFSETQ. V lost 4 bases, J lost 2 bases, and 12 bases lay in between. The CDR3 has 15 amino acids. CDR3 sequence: CASSPGGMTNEKLFF. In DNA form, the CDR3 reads TGCGCCAGCAGCCCCGGGGGGATGACTAATGAAAAACTGTTTTTT.

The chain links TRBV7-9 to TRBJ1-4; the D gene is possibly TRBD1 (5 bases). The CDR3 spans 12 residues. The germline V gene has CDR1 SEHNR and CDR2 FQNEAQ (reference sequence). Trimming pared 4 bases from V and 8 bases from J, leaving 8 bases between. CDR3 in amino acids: CASSSHREKLFF. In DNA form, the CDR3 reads TGTGCCAGCAGCTCCCACAGGGAAAAACTGTTTTTT.

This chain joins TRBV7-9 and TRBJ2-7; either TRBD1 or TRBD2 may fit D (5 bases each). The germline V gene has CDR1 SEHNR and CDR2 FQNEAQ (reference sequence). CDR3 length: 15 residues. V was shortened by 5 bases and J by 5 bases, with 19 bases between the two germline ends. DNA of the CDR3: TGTGCCAGCAGCCTTTCAGGGACCATGCTTAACGAGCAGTACTTC. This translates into CASSLSGTMLNEQYF.

The CDR3 DNA reads as TGTGCCAGCAGCTTAGGGGGAAACACAGATACGCAGTATTTT. This gives the protein CASSLGGNTDTQYF. The J gene is TRBJ2-3, the V gene TRBV7-2; no definite D call. CDR1 and CDR2 (germline): SGHTA, FQGNSA. Trimming removed 1 base at V and 2 bases at J, with 7 bases between. The CDR3 consists of 14 residues.

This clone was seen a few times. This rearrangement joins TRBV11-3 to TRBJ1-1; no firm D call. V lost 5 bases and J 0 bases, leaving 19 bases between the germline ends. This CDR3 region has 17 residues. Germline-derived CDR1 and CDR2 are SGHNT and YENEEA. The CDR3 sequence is CASSAHLGLQMNTEAFF. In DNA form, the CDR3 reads TGTGCCAGCAGCGCCCACCTCGGCCTGCAAATGAACACTGAAGCTTTCTTT.

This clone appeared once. The CDR3 DNA sequence: TGTGCCAGTAGGGTAGCAGGCGTCGACAATCAGCCCCAGCATTTT. It codes for CASRVAGVDNQPQHF. The chain employs TRBV19 and TRBJ1-5; D gene ambiguous. CDR1 LNHDA and CDR2 SQIVND come from the germline V gene (reference sequence). The CDR3 is 15 amino acids. With 6 bases removed from V and 3 bases from J, the gap between germline ends came to 15 bases.

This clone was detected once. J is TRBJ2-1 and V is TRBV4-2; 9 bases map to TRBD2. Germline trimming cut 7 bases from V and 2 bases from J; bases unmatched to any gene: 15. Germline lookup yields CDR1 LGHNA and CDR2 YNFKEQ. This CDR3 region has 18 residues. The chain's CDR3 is CASTPLAAGGEAYNEQFF. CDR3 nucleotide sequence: TGTGCCAGCACCCCTCTGGCTGCGGGAGGGGAAGCCTACAATGAGCAGTTCTTC.

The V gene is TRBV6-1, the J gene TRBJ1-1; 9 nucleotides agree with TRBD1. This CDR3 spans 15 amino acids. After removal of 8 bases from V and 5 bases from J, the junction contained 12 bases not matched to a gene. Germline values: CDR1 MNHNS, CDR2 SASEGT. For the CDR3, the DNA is TGTGCCAGCCGATTCTCCGGGACAGGGAGAACTGAAGCTTTCTTT. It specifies CASRFSGTGRTEAFF.

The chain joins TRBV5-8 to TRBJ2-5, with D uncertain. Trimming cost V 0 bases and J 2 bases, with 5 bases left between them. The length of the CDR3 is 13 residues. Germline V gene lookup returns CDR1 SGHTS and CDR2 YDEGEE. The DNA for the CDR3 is TGTGCCAGCAGCTTGGCCTTACAAGAGACCCAGTACTTC. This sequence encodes CASSLALQETQYF.

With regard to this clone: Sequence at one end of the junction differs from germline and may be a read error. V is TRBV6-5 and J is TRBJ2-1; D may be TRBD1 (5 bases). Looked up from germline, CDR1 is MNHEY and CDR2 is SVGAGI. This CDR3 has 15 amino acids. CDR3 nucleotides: TGTGCCAGCAGTGACTCGTGGGGCGCGAACAATGAGCAGTTCTTC. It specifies CASSDSWGANNEQFF.

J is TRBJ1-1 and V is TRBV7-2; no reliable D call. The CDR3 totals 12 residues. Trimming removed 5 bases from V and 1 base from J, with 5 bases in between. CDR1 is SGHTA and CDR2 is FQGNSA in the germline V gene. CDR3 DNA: TGTGCCAGCAGCCTATCGAACACTGAAGCTTTCTTT. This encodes CASSLSNTEAFF. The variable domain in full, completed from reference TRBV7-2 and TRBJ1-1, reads GAGVSQSPSNKVTEKGKDVELRCDPISGHTALYWYRQSLGQGLEFLIYFQGNSAPDKSGLPSDRFSAERTGGSVSTLTIQRTQQEDSAVYLCASSLSNTEAFFGQGTRLTVV.

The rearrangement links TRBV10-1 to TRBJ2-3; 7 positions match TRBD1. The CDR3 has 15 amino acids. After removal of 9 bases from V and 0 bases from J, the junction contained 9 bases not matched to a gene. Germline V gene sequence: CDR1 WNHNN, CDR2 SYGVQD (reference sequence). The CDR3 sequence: CARNDREKSTDTQYF. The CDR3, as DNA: TGCGCCAGAAACGACAGGGAAAAAAGCACAGATACGCAGTATTTT.